This T cell receptor beta chain came from a study of cytomegalovirus exposure and HLA in healthy donors. Germline lookup yields CDR1 MGHRA and CDR2 YSYEKL. This CDR3 is built from 12 residues. The J segment lost 9 bases and the V segment lost 1 base, leaving 2 bases of the junction unmatched. A word on this clone: Its antigen is unidentified.

A multiplex PCR was run with 60 Vbeta primers and 13 Jbeta primers. Clones were read by immunoSEQ multiplex PCR, and TCRdb kept only the in-frame ones, dropping some. The data contain about 170,000 clones, around 80% of them singletons. Overall study findings and caveats: Overall, roughly 170 TCR beta chains were annotated as cytomegalovirus-associated.

The origin of this receptor is a female donor in good health and CMV-seronegative. This chain joins TRBV4-1 and TRBJ2-5; 7 bases agree with TRBD2. The sample taken for sequencing was PBMCs. CDR3 protein: CASSQGEGPQYF. For the CDR3, the DNA is TGCGCCAGCAGCCAAGGGGAGGGGCCCCAGTACTTC.